Listed here are 17 T cell receptor beta chains from one sample, sequenced in a study of T cell repertoires in cytomegalovirus infection. For these TCRs, the target antigens are not known. Via MiXCR, TCRdb re-called the reads, giving one row per CDR3 protein. Of some 920,000 distinct CDR3 sequences listed, 30% to 40% are singletons. The specimen comprised cultured CD8+ T cells from PBMCs, sampled from culture after CMV antigen stimulation. These receptors were obtained from a human donor in good health (CMV status not recorded). Some clones in this sample may be carry-over from other donors' samples.

The gene calls are TRBV6-2 or TRBV6-3 and TRBJ2-7, with D perhaps being TRBD1 or TRBD2 (5 bases each). In germline, CDR1 is MNHEY, CDR2 SVGEGT. Trimming pared 0 bases from V and 5 bases from J, leaving 8 bases between. The CDR3 extends over 13 amino acids. The CDR3 loop is CASSYSRGNEQYV. The CDR3 DNA is TGTGCCAGCAGTTACTCGAGGGGAAACGAGCAGTACGTC.

This chain connects TRBV27 to TRBJ2-5; 13 bases are a match to TRBD2. This CDR3 is 20 amino acids long. Germline V gives CDR1 MNHEY, CDR2 SMNVEV (reference sequence). The V segment lost 6 bases and the J segment 5 bases; nucleotides outside the gene matches: 21. In DNA, the CDR3 is TGTGCCAGCAGGAACTTACCGGGGGTGACTAGCGGGGGGTGGTTGGAGACCCAGTACTTC. It specifies CASRNLPGVTSGGWLETQYF.

V gene TRBV25-1 combines with J gene TRBJ2-1, with no clear D. The length of the CDR3 is 13 residues. Trimming shortened V by 1 base and J by 10 bases, and 11 bases separated the two germline ends. The germline CDR1 and CDR2 sequences are MGHDK and SYGVNS. The CDR3 here is CASSEFPFLEQFF. CDR3 bases: TGTGCCAGCAGTGAATTTCCCTTCTTGGAGCAGTTCTTC.

This clonotype occurred a few times. The chain links TRBV2 to TRBJ1-6; 7 bases match TRBD1. The CDR3 has 14 residues. Germline V lookup: CDR1 SNHLY, CDR2 FYNNEI. Trimming took 6 bases from V and 9 from J; bases not matched to a gene: 8. In nucleotides, the CDR3 is TGTGCCAGCAGGAACAGGGGCGCGGGTTCACCCCTCCACTTT. Residues: CASRNRGAGSPLHF.

This chain joins TRBV6-2 or TRBV6-3 and TRBJ1-6, with a weak D call TRBD1 (5 bases). The CDR3 contains 15 residues. CDR1 is MNHEY and CDR2 is SVGEGT in the germline V gene. The V gene lost 2 bases and the J gene lost 8 bases, with 13 bases spanning the gap. This chain's CDR3 is CASSYIGDRDSPLHF. DNA for the CDR3: TGTGCCAGCAGTTACATAGGGGATCGGGATTCACCCCTCCACTTT.

The chain has TRBV27 and TRBJ1-5; weak D call: TRBD1 (5 bases). This CDR3 is 14 amino acids long. The germline V and J ends were trimmed by 0 bases and 9 bases, with 12 bases remaining between them. Germline values: CDR1 MNHEY, CDR2 SMNVEV (reference sequence). CDR3 DNA sequence: TGTGCCAGCAGTTTATCGGGGGGGGGTGGGCCCCAGCATTTT. It specifies CASSLSGGGGPQHF.

This clonotype was counted a few times. V usage is TRBV7-9 and J usage is TRBJ2-7, with D possibly TRBD1 on 5 matching bases. Trimming took 5 bases from V and 6 from J, leaving 14 bases between them. CDR1 and CDR2 from the germline V gene are SEHNR and FQNEAQ (reference sequence). The CDR3 runs to 13 residues. The CDR3 reads CASSPQGAFEQYV. The CDR3 DNA is TGTGCCAGCAGCCCTCAAGGGGCGTTCGAGCAGTACGTC.

The genes are TRBV6-5 and TRBJ2-1, with 10 bases aligning to TRBD2. V dropped 7 bases and J dropped 6; count of bases not matched to a gene: 12. The germline V gene has CDR1 MNHEY and CDR2 SVGAGI. The CDR3 spans 16 residues. CDR3 loop: CASTAFDSGGANEQFF. CDR3 DNA sequence: TGTGCCAGCACCGCTTTTGACAGCGGGGGGGCCAATGAGCAGTTCTTC.

This clonotype was recorded a few times. CDR3 nucleotides: TGTGCCAGCAGCTTGTCCTACCAAGAGACCCAGTACTTC. Translating gives CASSLSYQETQYF. The J gene is TRBJ2-5, the V gene TRBV5-6, with D unresolved. This CDR3 is built from 13 residues. In germline, CDR1 is SGHDT, CDR2 YYEEEE. V lost 1 base and J lost 0, with 4 bases in between.

This clonotype was counted a few times. The V and J genes are TRBV4-1 and TRBJ2-7, with D perhaps TRBD1 or TRBD2 (5 bases each). V was cut by 6 bases and J by 1 base, with 16 bases left in between. The CDR3 length is 15 residues. The germline V gene encodes CDR1 MGHRA and CDR2 YSYEKL. The CDR3 loop is CASSRYRGESYEQYF. DNA for the CDR3: TGCGCCAGCAGTCGGTACCGAGGGGAGTCCTACGAGCAGTACTTC.

The chain is built from TRBV12-5 and TRBJ2-3; tentatively, D is TRBD1 (6 bases). V lost 3 bases, J lost 6 bases, and 22 bases lay in between. The CDR3 spans 17 residues. Per germline, CDR1 LGHNT and CDR2 FRNRAP. CDR3 loop: CASGFYPGHGVSDTQYF. The CDR3 DNA sequence: TGTGCTAGTGGTTTTTACCCGGGACATGGAGTGTCTGATACGCAGTATTTT.

The table lists this clonotype with many counts. This chain joins TRBV28 and TRBJ2-5; 9 nucleotides line up with TRBD1. Looked up from germline, CDR1 is MDHEN and CDR2 is SYDVKM. V trimming: 1 base; J trimming: 5 bases; junction bases outside the gene matches: 2. The CDR3 covers 14 residues. Here the CDR3 reads CASSLFGTGETQYF. The CDR3 coding sequence is TGTGCCAGCAGTTTATTCGGGACAGGGGAGACCCAGTACTTC. The complete variable domain, with remaining parts taken from reference TRBV28 and TRBJ2-5, reads DVKVTQSSRYLVKRTGEKVFLECVQDMDHENMFWYRQDPGLGLRLIYFSYDVKMKEKGDIPEGYSVSREKKERFSLILESASTNQTSMYLCASSLFGTGETQYFGPGTRLLVL.

This rearrangement joins TRBV6-2 or TRBV6-3 to TRBJ1-5; D is undetermined. Per the germline V gene, CDR1 is MNHEY and CDR2 is SVGEGT. The CDR3 consists of 15 residues. Trimming shortened V by 0 bases and J by 4 bases, and 10 bases separated the two germline ends. CDR3 region: CASSYSLSVNQPQHF. The CDR3 DNA sequence: TGTGCCAGCAGTTACTCCCTTTCTGTAAATCAGCCCCAGCATTTT.

This clonotype is a singleton in its sample. One end of the junction fails to match germline, which may point to a read error. The J gene is TRBJ1-5, the V gene TRBV7-2; 10 bases fit TRBD1. The length of the CDR3 is 16 residues. Germline lookup yields CDR1 SGHTA and CDR2 FQGNSA. The DNA of the CDR3 is TGTGTCAGCAGCCCAGAGGGGACAGGGGCAAGTCAGCCCCAGCATTTT. Its translation is CVSSPEGTGASQPQHF.

J is TRBJ2-3 and V is TRBV5-1, with a tentative D call TRBD2 (5 bases). V was shortened by 3 bases and J by 6 bases, with 17 bases between the two germline ends. CDR1 and CDR2 from the germline V gene are SGHRS and YFSETQ. The CDR3 is made up of 15 amino acids. The CDR3 spells CASSYLGGGPDTQYF. As DNA, the CDR3 is TGCGCCAGCAGCTACCTAGGAGGCGGTCCGGATACGCAGTATTTT.

The CDR3 reads CATGRVKPYEQYV. In DNA form, the CDR3 reads TGTGCCACCGGCCGTGTAAAGCCCTACGAGCAGTACGTC. The chain carries TRBV24-1 and TRBJ2-7, with D unresolved. The CDR3 is 13 residues long. The V gene lost 9 bases and the J gene lost 2 bases, with 13 bases spanning the gap. The germline CDR1 and CDR2 sequences are KGHDR and SFDVKD.

Only a few counts were recorded for this clonotype. This rearrangement joins TRBV7-6 to TRBJ1-1, with D possibly TRBD1 on 6 matching bases. This CDR3 has 14 residues. The germline V gene has CDR1 SGHVS and CDR2 FNYEAQ. The V end lost 8 bases, the J end lost 1 base, and 14 bases lay between the germline ends. The chain's CDR3 is CASGQGSQNTEAFF. The CDR3 DNA reads TGTGCCAGCGGCCAGGGGTCTCAGAACACTGAAGCTTTCTTT.